This TCR beta chain was sequenced in a study of molecular identifiers for immune sequencing clone quantification. General study results and limits: Whereas clones above 20 RNA copies held under 1% of naive-cell molecules, they held over 99% of effector molecules.

Previously described methods and listed TCR primers produced bulk TCR libraries. TCRdb used MiXCR to reprocess the PCR reads, holding one entry per CDR3 protein. The sample holds 79,000 or so distinct CDR3 sequences; approximately 25% are singletons and the top ten take about 0.8%. About this clonotype: The antigen remains unidentified.

Germline CDR1 is SGHVS and CDR2 is FNYEAQ. The CDR3 has 18 residues. V shed 4 bases, J shed 2 bases, and the junction held 10 bases outside the gene matches. V and J are TRBV7-6 and TRBJ2-5; 13 bases are shared with TRBD2. The specimen sequenced was naive CD8+ T cells from blood, with Jurkat cell RNA spiked in. Subset in this sample: FACS-sorted CD8+CD4-CCR7+CD45RA+ naive T cells. The source of this sequence is a human donor in good health. Some libraries in this study had Jurkat cell RNA spiked in. CDR3 sequence reads: CASSSTETSGGLQETQYF. The CDR3 coding sequence is TGTGCCAGCAGCTCTACCGAGACTAGCGGGGGGCTTCAAGAGACCCAGTACTTC.